This T cell receptor (beta chain) was identified during a study of blood T cell repertoires in COVID-19. Study as a whole: The study drew acute and convalescent COVID-19 samples from the United States, Italy and Spain. PBMCs, B-cell-depleted T cells, or T cells were the source of the cDNA or gDNA that made up the material.

In the original processing: Amplification of reference gene primers was used by the study to estimate nucleated cell counts. Using immunoSEQ multiplex PCR, the repertoire was profiled, and TCRdb retains in-frame clones only, with some absent. The V and J calls and clone size come from that table; D and trimming were worked out from the DNA. The table lists roughly 130,000 clones, about 79% of them singletons, with 16% in the top ten. The CDR3 length is 15 residues. The ends lost 4 bases at V and 7 bases at J; junction bases unmatched: 10. Germline CDR1 is SGHTA and CDR2 is FQGNSA. Sequencing was done on a sample of peripheral blood. The rearrangement joins TRBV7-2 to TRBJ2-7; 10 nucleotides match TRBD1. The source of this sequence is a woman aged 45-60 years with acute or convalescent COVID-19. CDR3 sequence reads: CASSYLPGQGREQYF. The CDR3 DNA follows: TGTGCCAGCAGCTATTTACCGGGACAGGGGAGGGAGCAGTACTTC.